A single sample gave rise to the 24 T cell receptor beta chains below, sequenced in a study of preoperative IRX-2 immunotherapy in early breast cancer. The method was immunoSEQ multiplex PCR; TCRdb's version includes in-frame clones alone and lacks a portion of them. The table has around 29,000 clones, over 65% seen once. This sample's treatment: preoperative locoregional IRX-2 cytokine immunotherapy. The sample here was taken from a patient treated with IRX-2 immunotherapy. The source is a human donor with breast cancer.

J is TRBJ2-3 and V is TRBV12-2; the table's D call TRBD2 went unverified against the DNA. TRBV12-2 constitutes a pseudogene. This CDR3 has 14 residues. CDR3 sequence: CASLVPSRPDTQYF. The CDR3 region has the DNA TGTGCCAGTCTCGTTCCGTCTAGGCCGGATACGCAGTATTTT.

This clone was observed a handful of times. The rearrangement links TRBV6-8 to TRBJ2-1; D not resolved. The ends were cut back, 4 bases at V and 1 base at J, with 5 bases in the middle. Germline V CDR1 and CDR2: MNHGY, SAAAGT. The CDR3 loop spans 13 amino acids. CDR3 nucleotides: TGTGCCAGCAGTTCCCCGTCCTACAATGAGCAGTTCTTC. Encoded protein: CASSSPSYNEQFF.

The rearrangement joins TRBV19 to TRBJ2-2, with TRBD1 identical over 9 bases. The CDR3 contains 16 residues. The germline gives CDR1 LNHDA, CDR2 SQIVND (reference sequence). The trim removed 8 bases at V and 3 bases at J, leaving 10 bases unmatched. As DNA, the CDR3 is TGTGCCAGTTTAAGGGGACAGGGTCCGGACACCGGGGAGCTGTTTTTT. Translating it yields CASLRGQGPDTGELFF. Full variable domain (outside the CDR3, taken from reference TRBV19 and TRBJ2-2): DGGITQSPKYLFRKEGQNVTLSCEQNLNHDAMYWYRQDPGQGLRLIYYSQIVNDFQKGDIAEGYSVSREKKESFPLTVTSAQKNPTAFYLCASLRGQGPDTGELFFGEGSRLTVL.

The rearrangement links TRBV6-4 to TRBJ2-2, with D perhaps TRBD1 (6 bases). CDR3 size: 15 residues. The V gene lost 5 bases and the J gene lost 3 bases, with 13 bases spanning the gap. CDR1 and CDR2 from the germline V gene are MRHNA and SNTAGT. The chain's CDR3 is CASSYHRVDTGELFF. CDR3 DNA: TGTGCCAGCAGTTACCACAGGGTGGACACCGGGGAGCTGTTTTTT.

The chain joins TRBV11-3 to TRBJ2-2; maybe TRBD2 (5 bases). The CDR3 has 14 amino acids. The germline V and J ends were trimmed by 3 bases and 6 bases, with 11 bases remaining between them. Per germline, CDR1 SGHNT and CDR2 YENEEA. This CDR3 is CASSLRRSPGELFF. The DNA for the CDR3 is TGTGCCAGCAGCTTGAGGAGGTCCCCCGGGGAGCTGTTTTTT.

This chain uses TRBV29-1 with TRBJ2-2; D is unresolved. Trimming took 4 bases from V and 4 from J, leaving 10 bases between them. The V gene's germline CDR1 is SQVTM and CDR2 ANQGSEA. The length of the CDR3 is 13 residues. The CDR3 is CSVVGPGTGELFF. The CDR3 DNA is TGCAGCGTTGTTGGGCCTGGCACCGGGGAGCTGTTTTTT.

This sequence joins TRBV11-3 and TRBJ2-1; possibly TRBD2 for D (6 bases). The germline CDR1 and CDR2 sequences are SGHNT and YENEEA. This CDR3 has 14 amino acids. The V end was cut by 5 bases, the J end by 0 bases, with 8 bases between. CDR3 region: CASSAGSSYNEQFF. The DNA for the CDR3 is TGTGCCAGCAGCGCGGGGAGCTCCTACAATGAGCAGTTCTTC.

J is TRBJ2-2 and V is TRBV18; 11 bases agree with TRBD2. The CDR3 is 17 residues long. V shed 4 bases and J 1 base; nucleotides not matched to a gene: 5. CDR1 and CDR2 from the germline V gene are KGHSH and LQKENI. CDR3 nucleotides: TGTGCCAGCTCACGAAACGGACTAGCGGGGAACACCGGGGAGCTGTTTTTT. Amino acid sequence: CASSRNGLAGNTGELFF.

Points on this clone: An end of the junction differs from the germline gene, which may be a read error. This chain uses TRBV6-1 with TRBJ2-7; 8 bases align to TRBD2. Germline CDR1 and CDR2: MNHNS and SASEGT. The CDR3 has 17 amino acids. The CDR3 sequence is CAISEGWSGGISDEQYF. The CDR3 region has the DNA TGTGCCATCAGTGAAGGGTGGTCGGGAGGGATTTCGGACGAGCAGTACTTC.

This chain links TRBV15 with TRBJ1-5, with 8 bases identical to TRBD1. Per the germline V gene, CDR1 is LNHNV and CDR2 is YYDKDF (reference sequence). Trimming cost V 1 base and J 7 bases; bases outside gene matches: 9. The CDR3 length is 16 residues. The CDR3 DNA follows: TGTGCCACCAGCAGAGGGACAGGGTTGACGGGACAGCCCCAGCATTTT. Its protein is CATSRGTGLTGQPQHF.

The V call is TRBV6-8, the J call TRBJ2-7; D is ambiguous. This CDR3 region has 14 residues. CDR1 and CDR2 (germline): MNHGY, SAAAGT. Between the trimmed V and J ends, which lost 5 bases and 3 bases, there was a span of 14 bases. Here the CDR3 DNA reads TGTGCCAGCAGTATAGTCTCTACCTTCTACGAGCAGTACTTC. Translating it yields CASSIVSTFYEQYF.

A single count supports this clone. The chain uses TRBV6-8 and TRBJ1-4; D might be TRBD1 (6 bases). The germline V gene has CDR1 MNHGY and CDR2 SAAAGT. V lost 5 bases and J 8 bases, leaving 18 bases between the germline ends. This CDR3 region has 15 residues. The CDR3: CASSPDSGVGEKLFF. The CDR3 nucleotides read TGTGCCAGCAGTCCGGACTCAGGGGTGGGAGAAAAACTGTTTTTT.

This chain uses TRBV19 with TRBJ2-5, with 7 nucleotides matching TRBD2. This CDR3 contains 16 residues. Losses at the gene ends were 6 bases for V and 2 bases for J; bases not matched to a gene: 12. The germline V gene encodes CDR1 LNHDA and CDR2 SQIVND (reference sequence). The DNA of the CDR3 is TGTGCCAGTAGCGGGGGGATGGCAGGTATACAAGAGACCCAGTACTTC. It encodes CASSGGMAGIQETQYF. The whole variable domain, filled in from reference TRBV19 and TRBJ2-5, reads DGGITQSPKYLFRKEGQNVTLSCEQNLNHDAMYWYRQDPGQGLRLIYYSQIVNDFQKGDIAEGYSVSREKKESFPLTVTSAQKNPTAFYLCASSGGMAGIQETQYFGPGTRLLVL.

V gene TRBV6-8 combines with J gene TRBJ2-1, with D maybe TRBD2 (5 bases). The germline CDR1 and CDR2 sequences are MNHGY and SAAAGT. Trimming left V 5 bases short and J 8 bases short, with 19 bases between. This CDR3 contains 15 residues. This chain's CDR3 is CASSATWRSMYEQFF. CDR3 sequence (DNA): TGTGCCAGCAGTGCAACGTGGAGGAGCATGTATGAGCAGTTCTTC.

V gene TRBV4-1 combines with J gene TRBJ2-5; TRBD2 aligns across 7 bases. The germline V gene encodes CDR1 MGHRA and CDR2 YSYEKL. The CDR3 totals 13 residues. V lost 4 bases and J lost 5; bases outside the gene matches: 4. The CDR3 sequence: CASSRSGRETQYF. The CDR3 DNA follows: TGCGCCAGCAGCCGTAGCGGGCGGGAGACCCAGTACTTC.

This clone occurred once. The chain combines TRBV30 with TRBJ2-7, with 7 bases identical to TRBD1. CDR3 length: 13 amino acids. V lost 0 bases, J lost 13 bases, and 12 bases stayed unmatched. Germline CDR1 GTSNPN, CDR2 SVGIG (reference sequence). CDR3 DNA sequence: TGTGCCTGGAGTGTAGAGGGAGACAGGGTACAATACTTC. This sequence encodes CAWSVEGDRVQYF.

The chain combines TRBV30 with TRBJ1-6, with TRBD1 matching 7 bases. CDR3 length: 15 amino acids. Germline trimming cut 2 bases from V and 10 bases from J; bases unmatched to any gene: 11. Germline V CDR1 and CDR2: GTSNPN, SVGIG (reference sequence). CDR3 sequence (DNA): TGTGCCTGGAGTCCATCCAGGGGGAGGTTATCACCCCTCCACTTT. Translation gives CAWSPSRGRLSPLHF.

This clone appeared once. The rearrangement uses TRBV6-8 and TRBJ1-1; 8 bases map to TRBD1. The CDR3 has 16 residues. The junction had 18 bases not matched to a gene; V was cut back by 10 bases and J by 5 bases. The germline V gene encodes CDR1 MNHGY and CDR2 SAAAGT. In DNA form, the CDR3 reads TGTGCCACAACGAACTTGGGACAGGCCGGTGGGACTGAAGCTTTCTTT. This sequence encodes CATTNLGQAGGTEAFF.

The V call is TRBV7-6, the J call TRBJ2-7; the D is unclear. V gave up 1 base and J gave up 1 base, with 8 bases separating them. Per germline, CDR1 SGHVS and CDR2 FNYEAQ. The CDR3 has 14 amino acids. The chain's CDR3 is CASSLDSLSYEQYF. The CDR3 nucleotides are TGTGCCAGCAGCTTAGACAGCCTATCCTACGAGCAGTACTTC.

V is TRBV11-3 and J is TRBJ2-1; possibly TRBD2 for D (6 bases). Germline V gene lookup returns CDR1 SGHNT and CDR2 YENEEA. V dropped 1 base and J dropped 4 bases, with 11 bases sitting between them. The CDR3 runs 15 residues. The CDR3 protein is CASSLVRGRYNEQFF. In DNA, the CDR3 is TGTGCCAGCAGCTTAGTTCGGGGGAGATACAATGAGCAGTTCTTC.

The chain is built from TRBV7-4 and TRBJ2-5; no clear D gene. Trimming stripped 1 base from V and 5 bases from J, with 11 bases between. This CDR3 is 14 amino acids long. CDR1 SGHVT and CDR2 SQSDAQ come from the germline V gene. The CDR3: CASSLDWGSETQYF. The CDR3 nucleotides read TGTGCCAGCAGCTTAGATTGGGGTAGCGAGACCCAGTACTTC.

The chain joins TRBV6-8 to TRBJ1-1; D gene uncertain. Trimming removed 6 bases at V and 6 bases at J, with 11 bases between. CDR1 is MNHGY and CDR2 is SAAAGT in the germline V gene. The CDR3 sequence is 12 residues long. The CDR3 sequence is CASSRGIAEAFF. The CDR3 DNA reads as TGTGCCAGCAGCCGGGGTATCGCTGAAGCTTTCTTT.

This chain joins TRBV6-8 and TRBJ2-1; D is unclear. CDR1 MNHGY and CDR2 SAAAGT come from the germline V gene. V lost 5 bases and J 0 bases, leaving 8 bases between the germline ends. This CDR3 has 14 residues. Here the CDR3 DNA reads TGTGCCAGCAGTGATTGGGGCTCCTACAATGAGCAGTTCTTC. Translating gives CASSDWGSYNEQFF.

The chain recombines TRBV11-3 with TRBJ2-7, with D unresolved. Per the germline V gene, CDR1 is SGHNT and CDR2 is YENEEA. The V end lost 3 bases, the J end lost 1 base, and 10 bases lay between the germline ends. The CDR3 is made up of 14 amino acids. This chain's CDR3 is CASSLGPNSYEQYF. The CDR3 nucleotides are TGTGCCAGCAGCTTGGGCCCAAATTCCTACGAGCAGTACTTC.